These 22 T cell receptor beta chains originate from one sample sequenced in a study of blood T cell repertoires in COVID-19. The repertoire was sequenced with immunoSEQ multiplex PCR; TCRdb's copy has only in-frame clones and lacks some. The table lists about 140,000 clones, under 90% of them singletons. The sample consisted of peripheral blood. These receptors were taken from a human donor in a cohort sampled during active COVID-19.

The chain employs TRBV7-2 and TRBJ2-7, with 7 bases aligning to TRBD1. CDR1 is SGHTA and CDR2 is FQGNSA in the germline V gene. The CDR3 spans 14 residues. Unmatched junction bases numbered 6, after V lost 5 bases and J lost 2 bases. The DNA for the CDR3 is TGTGCCAGCAGCACGCGACAGGGCACCTACGAGCAGTACTTC. This encodes CASSTRQGTYEQYF.

The chain has TRBV4-1 and TRBJ2-7; TRBD2 matches 8 bases. After removal of 3 bases from V and 0 bases from J, the junction contained 10 bases not matched to a gene. CDR1 MGHRA and CDR2 YSYEKL come from the germline V gene. This CDR3 is built from 17 residues. CDR3 loop: CASSHLAGTSSSYEQYF. The CDR3 coding sequence is TGCGCCAGCAGCCATTTAGCGGGAACCTCCTCCTCCTACGAGCAGTACTTC.

This chain connects TRBV5-5 to TRBJ2-7, with 8 bases matching TRBD1. V shed 0 bases and J 5 bases; nucleotides not matched to a gene: 7. CDR3 length equals 15 residues. Germline CDR1 is SGHKS and CDR2 is YYEKEE (reference sequence). The CDR3 loop is CASSLAGQGRDEQYF. The CDR3 DNA reads as TGTGCCAGCAGCTTGGCCGGACAGGGCCGCGACGAGCAGTACTTC.

This chain uses TRBV7-2 with TRBJ1-1, with a tentative D call TRBD1 (5 bases). In germline, CDR1 is SGHTA, CDR2 FQGNSA. V was pared by 5 bases and J by 0 bases, with 19 bases between. CDR3 length: 17 residues. CDR3: CASSPMGSGIVNTEAFF. As DNA, the CDR3 is TGTGCCAGCAGCCCTATGGGGTCAGGGATAGTGAACACTGAAGCTTTCTTT. The full variable domain, completed using reference TRBV7-2 and TRBJ1-1, is GAGVSQSPSNKVTEKGKDVELRCDPISGHTALYWYRQSLGQGLEFLIYFQGNSAPDKSGLPSDRFSAERTGGSVSTLTIQRTQQEDSAVYLCASSPMGSGIVNTEAFFGQGTRLTVV.

This clone was counted ten times or more. V gene TRBV6-2 or TRBV6-3 combines with J gene TRBJ2-2, with TRBD2 matching over 13 bases. Trimming at V came to 2 bases and at J to 4 bases, leaving 10 bases not matched to a gene. The CDR3 covers 19 residues. CDR1 and CDR2 (germline): MNHEY, SVGEGT. The CDR3 reads CASSYPTSGRYRGTGELFF. CDR3 nucleotide sequence: TGTGCCAGCAGTTACCCGACTAGCGGGAGGTATCGAGGCACCGGGGAGCTGTTTTTT.

This clone has at least ten counts. The same CDR3 can be traced to other DNA sequences in this sample. This rearrangement joins TRBV6-5 to TRBJ2-1; 10 nucleotides match TRBD2. Looked up from germline, CDR1 is MNHEY and CDR2 is SVGAGI. V trimming: 6 bases; J trimming: 4 bases; junction bases outside the gene matches: 3. This CDR3 has 14 amino acids. CDR3 loop: CASSRTSGYNEQFF. In nucleotides, the CDR3 is TGTGCCAGCAGCCGGACTAGCGGTTACAATGAGCAGTTCTTC.

The chain is built from TRBV5-4 and TRBJ2-5; D is possibly TRBD2 (6 bases). CDR1 and CDR2 (germline): SGHNT, YYREEE (reference sequence). V was cut by 1 base and J by 7 bases, with 20 bases left in between. This CDR3 has 16 amino acids. In DNA form, the CDR3 reads TGTGCCAGCAGCTTGCGGAGGGGTGCGGCCCTAGGGACCCAGTACTTC. This gives the protein CASSLRRGAALGTQYF.

The genes are TRBV27 and TRBJ2-7; 15 bases are a match to TRBD2. The germline V gene encodes CDR1 MNHEY and CDR2 SMNVEV (reference sequence). This CDR3 has 16 amino acids. V lost 6 bases and J lost 5; bases outside the gene matches: 8. CDR3 nucleotides: TGTGCCAGCAGATCCGGGACTAGCGGGAGGTCCCACGAGCAGTACTTC. Translating gives CASRSGTSGRSHEQYF.

J is TRBJ2-1 and V is TRBV15, with 10 bases aligning to TRBD2. Looked up from germline, CDR1 is LNHNV and CDR2 is YYDKDF (reference sequence). The CDR3 extends over 14 amino acids. V shed 8 bases, J shed 8 bases, and the junction held 9 bases outside the gene matches. The CDR3 spells CATGGASGRHEQFF. For the CDR3, the DNA is TGTGCCACCGGGGGGGCTAGCGGGAGACATGAGCAGTTCTTC.

The chain is built from TRBV4-2 and TRBJ1-4; D is ambiguous. The V end lost 0 bases, the J end lost 0 bases, and 8 bases lay between the germline ends. Germline CDR1 is LGHNA and CDR2 is YNFKEQ. The CDR3 covers 16 residues. The CDR3 loop is CASSQDFGATNEKLFF. The CDR3 nucleotides are TGTGCCAGCAGCCAAGACTTTGGAGCAACTAATGAAAAACTGTTTTTT.

This clone was detected only once. The chain carries TRBV28 and TRBJ1-3; perhaps TRBD1 as D (5 bases). Germline CDR1 MDHEN, CDR2 SYDVKM. Deletions cut 1 base from V and 0 bases from J, with 13 bases between. The CDR3 runs to 17 residues. CDR3 sequence reads: CASSLYSTADSGNTIYF. The CDR3 coding sequence is TGTGCCAGCAGTTTATACTCGACAGCTGACTCTGGAAACACCATATATTTT.

The J gene is TRBJ2-7, the V gene TRBV7-9, with unresolved D. The germline V and J ends were trimmed by 5 bases and 0 bases, with 11 bases remaining between them. The CDR3 sequence is 14 residues long. Germline CDR1 SEHNR, CDR2 FQNEAQ (reference sequence). Written as DNA, the CDR3 is TGTGCCAGCAGCGAGACCCGGGTCTCCTACGAGCAGTACTTC. It encodes CASSETRVSYEQYF.

This clone was picked up one time. The chain combines TRBV5-6 with TRBJ2-3; D not resolved. The CDR3 has 13 residues. The ends were cut back, 0 bases at V and 3 bases at J, with 5 bases in the middle. In germline, CDR1 is SGHDT, CDR2 YYEEEE. CDR3 loop: CASSLGGTDTQYF. The CDR3 nucleotides are TGTGCCAGCAGCTTGGGAGGAACAGATACGCAGTATTTT. The whole variable domain, filled in from reference TRBV5-6 and TRBJ2-3, reads DAGVTQSPTHLIKTRGQQVTLRCSPKSGHDTVSWYQQALGQGPQFIFQYYEEEERQRGNFPDRFSGHQFPNYSSELNVNALLLGDSALYLCASSLGGTDTQYFGPGTRLTVL.

The chain employs TRBV24-1 and TRBJ2-1, with 10 nucleotides matching TRBD2. Germline loops: CDR1 KGHDR, CDR2 SFDVKD. CDR3 size: 16 residues. Trimming took 4 bases from V and 0 from J; bases not matched to a gene: 2. This CDR3 is CATSEPSGSSYNEQFF. As DNA, the CDR3 is TGTGCCACCAGTGAGCCTAGCGGGAGCTCCTACAATGAGCAGTTCTTC.

The table lists this clone with a few counts. The chain employs TRBV7-3 and TRBJ2-6; a weak D match, TRBD2 (6 bases). Germline-derived CDR1 and CDR2 are SGHTA and FQGTGA. The length of the CDR3 is 17 residues. V lost 2 bases and J 0 bases, leaving 11 bases between the germline ends. The CDR3 bases are TGTGCCAGCAGCTTACGGGGGAAGGGCTCTGGGGCCAACGTCCTGACTTTC. Translating it yields CASSLRGKGSGANVLTF.

The V call is TRBV20-1, the J call TRBJ2-7; TRBD2 agrees at 7 bases. CDR3 size: 15 residues. Germline CDR1 is DFQATT and CDR2 is SNEGSKA (reference sequence). J gave up 1 base and V 5 bases, and 11 bases lay outside the gene matches. This CDR3 is CSAGEPGGISYEQYF. The CDR3 DNA reads TGCAGTGCTGGTGAGCCGGGAGGAATTTCCTACGAGCAGTACTTC.

V gene TRBV28 combines with J gene TRBJ1-1; D not resolved. Per the germline V gene, CDR1 is MDHEN and CDR2 is SYDVKM. The CDR3 contains 14 residues. Trimming stripped 2 bases from V and 5 bases from J, with 12 bases between. For the CDR3, the DNA is TGTGCCAGCAGTTTACGGCGGCGGAGTACTGAAGCTTTCTTT. Its protein product is CASSLRRRSTEAFF.

This clone was detected only once. The chain is built from TRBV19 and TRBJ2-1; weak D call: TRBD1 (7 bases). CDR3 size: 15 residues. Trimming shortened V by 3 bases and J by 10 bases, and 19 bases separated the two germline ends. Germline-derived CDR1 and CDR2 are LNHDA and SQIVND (reference sequence). The CDR3 is CASSMVRGEKREQFF. For the CDR3, the DNA is TGTGCCAGTAGTATGGTCAGGGGGGAGAAAAGGGAGCAGTTCTTC.

J is TRBJ1-1 and V is TRBV19; D call uncertain. Trimming pared 4 bases from V and 6 bases from J, leaving 9 bases between. This CDR3 contains 12 residues. In germline, CDR1 is LNHDA, CDR2 SQIVND (reference sequence). The CDR3 coding sequence is TGTGCCAGTAGTAGAAGGAGCGCTGAAGCTTTCTTT. This sequence encodes CASSRRSAEAFF.

The genes are TRBV10-3 and TRBJ2-1, with a weak D call TRBD2 (6 bases). The germline V gene has CDR1 ENHRY and CDR2 SYGVKD. The germline V and J ends were trimmed by 4 bases and 1 base, with 14 bases remaining between them. There are 16 residues in the CDR3. The CDR3 region is CAISGDFSLSYNEQFF. CDR3 nucleotides: TGTGCCATCAGTGGGGACTTCTCACTATCCTACAATGAGCAGTTCTTC.

The rearrangement uses TRBV5-4 and TRBJ1-5; the match to TRBD1 covers 11 bases. The V and J ends lost 2 bases and 5 bases, in that order; junction bases with no gene match: 9. Germline CDR1 SGHNT, CDR2 YYREEE (reference sequence). This CDR3 contains 17 residues. The CDR3 sequence is CASSLIAGTGGYQPQHF. Written as DNA, the CDR3 is TGTGCCAGCAGCTTAATCGCCGGGACAGGGGGATATCAGCCCCAGCATTTT.

The chain recombines TRBV5-4 with TRBJ2-5; TRBD2 aligns across 7 bases. The CDR3 totals 16 residues. From germline, CDR1 is SGHNT and CDR2 YYREEE (reference sequence). The V gene end was trimmed by 3 bases and the J gene end by 5 bases; junction bases not matched to a gene: 13. The CDR3 DNA reads as TGTGCCAGCAGCTCGGCGAAGGGAGGGCCCTCGGAGACCCAGTACTTC. Translation: CASSSAKGGPSETQYF. Full variable domain (outside the CDR3, taken from reference TRBV5-4 and TRBJ2-5): ETGVTQSPTHLIKTRGQQVTLRCSSQSGHNTVSWYQQALGQGPQFIFQYYREEENGRGNFPPRFSGLQFPNYSSELNVNALELDDSALYLCASSSAKGGPSETQYFGPGTRLLVL.